This T cell receptor (beta chain) was sequenced in a study of blood T cell repertoires in COVID-19. Original analysis: How many nucleated cells were present was estimated from reference gene primer amplification. Profiling relied on immunoSEQ multiplex PCR, and the TCRdb table lists in-frame clones only, not all of them. The DNA was the basis for D and trimming; V, J and clone size are from that table. The sample includes 380,000 or so clones, roughly 86% of them seen just once. In its sample, this clone was seen once. With V trimmed by 5 bases and J by 4 bases, 4 bases remained unmatched. CDR1 and CDR2 from the germline V gene are MNHEY and SVGAGI. This CDR3 has 14 residues. Participant age was roughly 18 to 100 years, and participants resided in fewer than 30 US areas. Assignment of participants to cohorts was predicated upon participant-reported clinical history.

The TCR originated in a man aged 25-40 years who had recovered from COVID-19. The chain uses TRBV6-5 and TRBJ2-7; TRBD1 matches at 11 bases. The sample taken for sequencing was PBMCs or T cells enriched from blood (not recorded which). This CDR3 reads CASSTGTGGYEQYF. In nucleotides, the CDR3 is TGTGCCAGCAGTACCGGGACAGGGGGTTACGAGCAGTACTTC.